The 8 T cell receptor beta chains presented below share a single source sample, sequenced in a study of blood T cell repertoires in COVID-19. Sequencing was performed with immunoSEQ multiplex PCR; in TCRdb, only in-frame clones are kept and a portion is missing. Seen here are about 110,000 clones, about 83% observed once, and the top ten hold approximately 4%. The sample taken for sequencing was peripheral blood. Receptor source: a woman between 65 and 79 years old with acute or convalescent COVID-19.

The chain has TRBV5-6 and TRBJ2-1; 8 bases map to TRBD2. The V segment lost 2 bases and the J segment 7 bases; nucleotides outside the gene matches: 11. The CDR3 consists of 16 residues. The germline V gene has CDR1 SGHDT and CDR2 YYEEEE. The CDR3 DNA is TGTGCCAGCAGCTTAGGACTAGCAGGACCCAGGAATGAGCAGTTCTTC. Translating it yields CASSLGLAGPRNEQFF.

The genes are TRBV13 and TRBJ1-1; tentative D call: TRBD1 (6 bases). Trimming left V 1 base short and J 0 bases short, with 9 bases between. CDR1 is PRHDT and CDR2 is FYEKMQ in the germline V gene (reference sequence). The CDR3 spans 15 residues. The CDR3 loop reads CASSLERGMNTEAFF. As DNA, the CDR3 is TGTGCCAGCAGCTTAGAGAGGGGGATGAACACTGAAGCTTTCTTT.

The rearrangement links TRBV11-2 to TRBJ1-3; D gene ambiguous. Trimming left V 2 bases short and J 0 bases short, with 8 bases between. This CDR3 is 15 amino acids long. Germline V CDR1 and CDR2: SGHAT, FQNNGV. In DNA, the CDR3 is TGTGCCAGCAGCTTACAGGCAAGCTCTGGAAACACCATATATTTT. It specifies CASSLQASSGNTIYF. Variable domain in full (rest from reference TRBV11-2 and TRBJ1-3): EAGVAQSPRYKIIEKRQSVAFWCNPISGHATLYWYQQILGQGPKLLIQFQNNGVVDDSQLPKDRFSAERLKGVDSTLKIQPAKLEDSAVYLCASSLQASSGNTIYFGEGSWLTVV.

The chain uses TRBV4-1 and TRBJ2-5; TRBD1 might be the D (7 bases). Germline CDR1 reads MGHRA; CDR2 reads YSYEKL. V lost 1 base, J lost 5 bases, and 14 bases lay in between. This CDR3 is 15 amino acids long. The CDR3 loop reads CASSQGAQGRETQYF. CDR3 bases: TGCGCCAGCAGCCAAGGGGCACAGGGGAGGGAGACCCAGTACTTC.

The rearrangement joins TRBV6-5 to TRBJ1-4, with D perhaps matching TRBD1 (6 bases). The germline gives CDR1 MNHEY, CDR2 SVGAGI. V was cut by 7 bases and J by 8 bases, with 14 bases left in between. This CDR3 has 13 residues. CDR3 sequence (DNA): TGTGCCAGCATACGGACAGACGGGGAAAAACTGTTTTTT. It yields the protein CASIRTDGEKLFF.

The V and J genes are TRBV6-5 and TRBJ1-2; tentatively, D is TRBD1 (6 bases). Germline V gene data show CDR1 as MNHEY and CDR2 as SVGAGI. Trimming removed 11 bases at V and 4 bases at J, with 17 bases between. The CDR3 has 13 residues. CDR3 sequence: CAGIGGPGYGYTF. In DNA form, the CDR3 reads TGTGCCGGCATCGGGGGGCCAGGCTATGGCTACACCTTC.

The rearrangement uses TRBV28 and TRBJ1-2; D possibly corresponds to TRBD1 (6 bases). In germline, CDR1 is MDHEN, CDR2 SYDVKM. V was clipped by 4 bases and J by 4 bases, with 10 bases between them. This CDR3 is built from 13 residues. CDR3 region: CASSWEGGYGYTF. The CDR3 DNA is TGTGCCAGCAGTTGGGAGGGGGGCTATGGCTACACCTTC.

The genes are TRBV27 and TRBJ2-2; TRBD2 matches 8 bases. The V and J ends lost 5 bases and 2 bases, in that order; junction bases with no gene match: 7. Germline V gene sequence: CDR1 MNHEY, CDR2 SMNVEV (reference sequence). The CDR3 covers 16 residues. CDR3 in DNA: TGTGCCAGCAGTCCCCCGACTAGCGTAAACACCGGGGAGCTGTTTTTT. Its translation is CASSPPTSVNTGELFF.